This record concerns one T cell receptor beta chain sequence. These data belong to a study of blood T cell dynamics during melanoma immunotherapy. In the study overall: Patients with metastatic melanoma got pembrolizumab or nivolumab-ipilimumab as first-line care.

The assay was immunoSEQ multiplex PCR, and TCRdb's table has in-frame clones only and misses some. The sample shows roughly 10,000 clones, approximately 86% of them seen only once. Time point: week 3, after first cycle of checkpoint inhibitor. Apart from a couple of fast progressors, RECIST 1.1 response was judged 12 weeks post-infusion. Patients had no prior systemic cancer treatment, immunosuppressants or other active cancers. The sequence was obtained from a human donor with melanoma. The material was blood, obtained from a patient treated with checkpoint blockade.

As DNA, the CDR3 is TGCGCCAGCAGCCCCAAACAGGGGGGCCCGAACACTGAAGCTTTCTTT. It yields the protein CASSPKQGGPNTEAFF. The rearrangement links TRBV4-1 to TRBJ1-1; TRBD1 matches at 8 bases. The CDR3 spans 16 residues. Germline V CDR1 and CDR2: MGHRA, YSYEKL. The trim removed 4 bases at V and 1 base at J, leaving 8 bases unmatched.